The 8 T cell receptor beta chains given below trace back to one sample, sequenced in a study of response to subunit inactivated influenza vaccine. TCRdb re-derived calls from the RT-PCR reads in MiXCR, one entry per CDR3 protein. Here the sample spans some 800,000 distinct CDR3 sequences, approximately 21% being singletons. The specimen was PBMCs from blood, collected more than 4 days after vaccination. The receptors originated from a man between 50 and 59 years old who received an inactivated influenza vaccine.

This clonotype was seen only a few times. V is TRBV9 and J is TRBJ2-1; possible D gene TRBD1, 6 bases. The CDR3 contains 12 residues. The germline V gene has CDR1 SGDLS and CDR2 YYNGEE. The V and J ends lost 4 bases and 8 bases respectively, with 10 bases between them. CDR3 in DNA: TGTGCCAGCAGCTCAGGGGCTTATGAGCAGTTCTTC. The encoded protein is CASSSGAYEQFF.

This clonotype was seen many times. The chain is built from TRBV4-3 and TRBJ2-1; D unclear. Trimming stripped 0 bases from V and 2 bases from J, with 2 bases between. This CDR3 is 13 amino acids long. Germline V gives CDR1 LGHNA, CDR2 YSLEER. For the CDR3, the DNA is TGCGCCAGCAGCCAAGAGCCCTACAATGAGCAGTTCTTC. Its translation: CASSQEPYNEQFF.

The chain carries TRBV7-9 and TRBJ2-1, with TRBD2 matching over 9 bases. The V gene's germline CDR1 is SEHNR and CDR2 FQNEAQ (reference sequence). V was clipped by 7 bases and J by 7 bases; unmatched bases: 5. This CDR3 comprises 13 residues. The CDR3 DNA reads as TGTGCCAGCATGCTAGCGGGGCTGAATGAGCAGTTCTTC. It translates to CASMLAGLNEQFF. Combining the CDR3 with reference TRBV7-9 and TRBJ2-1 gives the whole variable domain DTGVSQNPRHKITKRGQNVTFRCDPISEHNRLYWYRQTLGQGPEFLTYFQNEAQLEKSRLLSDRFSAERPKGSFSTLEIQRTEQGDSAMYLCASMLAGLNEQFFGPGTRLTVL.

The rearrangement links TRBV3-1 to TRBJ2-1, with 10 bases identical to TRBD1. CDR1 is LGHDT, CDR2 YNNKEL, per germline (reference sequence). This CDR3 contains 18 residues. The trim removed 11 bases at V and 7 bases at J, leaving 23 bases unmatched. The CDR3 protein is CACSQQVPGTGVVNEQFF. The CDR3 bases are TGTGCCTGCTCCCAGCAGGTCCCCGGGACAGGGGTGGTTAATGAGCAGTTCTTC.

V usage is TRBV6-2 or TRBV6-3 and J usage is TRBJ2-1; 9 bases line up with TRBD1. The CDR3 is made up of 15 amino acids. The trim removed 6 bases at V and 7 bases at J, leaving 10 bases unmatched. The V gene's germline CDR1 is MNHEY and CDR2 SVGEGT. CDR3 DNA: TGTGCCAGCAGAACACCCCACAGGGGGCGGAATGAGCAGTTCTTC. Translation gives CASRTPHRGRNEQFF.

This clonotype was picked up many times. The chain joins TRBV28 to TRBJ2-5, with no clear D. The CDR3 totals 13 residues. Germline V gene data show CDR1 as MDHEN and CDR2 as SYDVKM. V lost 3 bases and J lost 6, with 11 bases in between. The CDR3 loop reads CASSFVGTKTQYF. CDR3 DNA: TGTGCCAGCAGTTTCGTGGGAACAAAGACCCAGTACTTC.

The rearrangement links TRBV9 to TRBJ2-1, with D possibly matching TRBD2 (6 bases). This CDR3 spans 14 amino acids. V was pared by 4 bases and J by 3 bases, with 11 bases between. Germline CDR1 is SGDLS and CDR2 is YYNGEE. The CDR3 DNA follows: TGTGCCAGCAGCATCGGGACTCACTACAATGAGCAGTTCTTC. Translation: CASSIGTHYNEQFF.

This clonotype was observed a few times. The chain has TRBV7-9 and TRBJ2-5; 8 positions agree with TRBD1. V trimming: 5 bases; J trimming: 7 bases; junction bases outside the gene matches: 6. The CDR3 totals 13 residues. Germline CDR1 reads SEHNR; CDR2 reads FQNEAQ (reference sequence). CDR3 in amino acids: CASSETGDGTQYF. The CDR3 nucleotides read TGTGCCAGCAGCGAGACAGGGGACGGGACCCAGTACTTC.